Each of the 24 T cell receptor beta chains below was sequenced from the same sample in a study of PD-1 blockade in classical Hodgkin lymphoma (dated by TCRdb to the early 2020s). The sample's time point label, decoded: cycle 4 day 1 (C4D1), after six to seven weeks of nivolumab. Relapse after autologous stem cell transplantation had occurred in all trial patients, and cohorts A, B and C were distinguished by prior brentuximab vedotin exposure. Magnetic negative selection with a Miltenyi CD8+ T cell isolation kit was used to purify CD8+ T cells from thawed PBMCs. The library relied on the immunoSEQ multiplex PCR assay. Here the immuneACCESS table is served through TCRdb, limited to in-frame sequences with V and J called. Missing clones are a known gap in these copies; in checked studies unresolved V genes cover under half, and the rest lacks a known reason. Here the sample has over 2,500 clones; around 74% occur a single time. The ten largest account for approximately 24% of the sample.

This material consisted of CD8+ T cells from blood, taken before the fourth cycle of nivolumab. Every receptor here comes from a human donor with classical Hodgkin lymphoma.

V is TRBV10-3 and J is TRBJ1-6; 8 bases match TRBD1. V gave up 0 bases and J gave up 6 bases; unmatched junction bases: 13. Germline V gives CDR1 ENHRY, CDR2 SYGVKD. This CDR3 is 19 amino acids long. The CDR3 DNA is TGTGCCATCAGTGAGTCGGGACAGGTGTGGGGGTTTAGTAATTCACCCCTCCACTTT. It yields the protein CAISESGQVWGFSNSPLHF.

This chain connects TRBV4-1 to TRBJ2-3, with a possible D match to TRBD2 (6 bases). Germline CDR1 reads MGHRA; CDR2 reads YSYEKL. This CDR3 contains 16 residues. V lost 3 bases, J lost 1 base, and 14 bases lay in between. CDR3 sequence (DNA): TGCGCCAGCAGCCAGGGGCGGGGTTCACGCACAGATACGCAGTATTTT. It encodes CASSQGRGSRTDTQYF.

This sequence joins TRBV28 and TRBJ2-5; D is perhaps TRBD1 or TRBD2 (5 bases each). V lost 5 bases to trimming and J lost 1 base, with 17 bases between them. CDR3 length equals 16 residues. Germline V CDR1 and CDR2: MDHEN, SYDVKM. CDR3 amino acids: CASSLMGMRGQETQYF. The CDR3 DNA reads TGTGCCAGCAGTCTTATGGGTATGAGGGGCCAAGAGACCCAGTACTTC.

The rearrangement joins TRBV19 to TRBJ2-3, with D tentatively TRBD2 (5 bases). V was trimmed by 1 base and J by 2 bases, leaving 13 bases between them. CDR3 length equals 16 residues. The germline CDR1 and CDR2 sequences are LNHDA and SQIVND (reference sequence). CDR3 loop: CASSIVRTLVTDTQYF. The CDR3 nucleotides are TGTGCCAGTAGTATAGTTAGGACTCTAGTCACAGATACGCAGTATTTT.

The genes are TRBV7-3 and TRBJ1-1; D might be TRBD1 (5 bases). CDR3 length: 13 amino acids. Germline V gene lookup returns CDR1 SGHTA and CDR2 FQGTGA. Trimming shortened V by 7 bases and J by 4 bases, and 13 bases separated the two germline ends. CDR3 DNA: TGTGCCAGCAACGCAGGGCCGTCCACTGAAGCTTTCTTT. Amino acid sequence: CASNAGPSTEAFF. The variable domain in full, completed from reference TRBV7-3 and TRBJ1-1, reads GAGVSQTPSNKVTEKGKYVELRCDPISGHTALYWYRQSLGQGPEFLIYFQGTGAADDSGLPNDRFFAVRPEGSVSTLKIQRTERGDSAVYLCASNAGPSTEAFFGQGTRLTVV.

The chain recombines TRBV2 with TRBJ2-7; 7 bases line up with TRBD1. With V trimmed by 7 bases and J by 6 bases, 12 bases remained unmatched. The CDR3 totals 14 residues. Germline lookup yields CDR1 SNHLY and CDR2 FYNNEI. In DNA form, the CDR3 reads TGTGCCAGCAATGACTGGACAGGAGTCGGCGAGCAGTACTTC. This encodes CASNDWTGVGEQYF.

By proportion, this clone is large (0.1 to 1%). This chain links TRBV4-3 with TRBJ2-7, with a possible D match to TRBD2 (5 bases). The germline V and J ends were trimmed by 3 bases and 7 bases, with 16 bases remaining between them. This CDR3 comprises 14 residues. Germline lookup yields CDR1 LGHNA and CDR2 YSLEER. The CDR3 nucleotides read TGCGCCAGCAGCCACCGGACTGGCCGTGGGGAGCAGTACTTC. It encodes CASSHRTGRGEQYF.

This chain links TRBV27 with TRBJ2-7; D tentatively reads TRBD1 or TRBD2 (5 bases each). The CDR3 sequence is 13 residues long. Between the trimmed V and J ends, which lost 3 bases and 5 bases, there was a span of 11 bases. Germline assignment: CDR1 MNHEY and CDR2 SMNVEV (reference sequence). CDR3 in amino acids: CASSLGVRDEQYF. Here the CDR3 DNA reads TGTGCCAGCAGTTTGGGGGTGAGGGACGAGCAGTACTTC.

As DNA, the CDR3 is TGCGCCAGCAGCCAAGATGGATTAGGCTACGAGCAGTACTTC. This gives the protein CASSQDGLGYEQYF. V gene TRBV4-3 combines with J gene TRBJ2-7; D call uncertain. Germline values: CDR1 LGHNA, CDR2 YSLEER. V was trimmed by 0 bases and J by 3 bases, leaving 9 bases between them. This CDR3 region has 14 residues.

The V gene is TRBV9, the J gene TRBJ2-1; TRBD1 aligns across 9 bases. V shed 3 bases and J 4 bases; nucleotides not matched to a gene: 5. Germline CDR1 SGDLS, CDR2 YYNGEE. CDR3 length equals 15 residues. CDR3 in DNA: TGTGCCAGCAGCGCCTCCGGGACAGGGTACAATGAGCAGTTCTTC. This sequence encodes CASSASGTGYNEQFF.

The genes are TRBV27 and TRBJ2-7, with D tentatively TRBD1 (6 bases). Trimming pared 3 bases from V and 5 bases from J, leaving 17 bases between. The CDR3 totals 15 residues. CDR1 is MNHEY, CDR2 SMNVEV, per germline (reference sequence). The CDR3 here is CASSFAGDLPHEQYF. CDR3 bases: TGTGCCAGCAGTTTCGCAGGGGACCTTCCCCACGAGCAGTACTTC.

In its sample, this clone is large. This chain uses TRBV5-1 with TRBJ1-4; the D is unclear. CDR3 length equals 14 residues. CDR1 is SGHRS, CDR2 YFSETQ, per germline. V lost 0 bases and J 8 bases, leaving 11 bases between the germline ends. The CDR3 DNA sequence: TGCGCCAGCAGCTTGGCCGGGGAAGGCGAAAAACTGTTTTTT. It is translated as CASSLAGEGEKLFF.

This chain uses TRBV28 with TRBJ2-2; D remains ambiguous. Germline V gives CDR1 MDHEN, CDR2 SYDVKM. The germline V and J ends were trimmed by 3 bases and 4 bases, with 3 bases remaining between them. The CDR3 sequence is 12 residues long. In DNA form, the CDR3 reads TGTGCCAGCAGTTTTGGCACCGGGGAGCTGTTTTTT. This codes for CASSFGTGELFF.

The chain recombines TRBV5-8 with TRBJ1-1; the D is unclear. V dropped 5 bases and J dropped 1 base, with 9 bases sitting between them. The CDR3 has 13 amino acids. CDR1 and CDR2 from the germline V gene are SGHTS and YDEGEE. The CDR3 reads CASSWEGNTEAFF. CDR3 nucleotide sequence: TGTGCCAGCAGTTGGGAGGGGAACACTGAAGCTTTCTTT.

This clone was seen a few times. The genes are TRBV27 and TRBJ2-1; no firm D call. The V end was cut by 4 bases, the J end by 9 bases, with 16 bases between. The germline CDR1 and CDR2 sequences are MNHEY and SMNVEV (reference sequence). The CDR3 covers 14 residues. The CDR3 protein is CASSYVVSGGEQFF. CDR3 DNA: TGTGCCAGCAGTTATGTGGTTTCGGGTGGTGAGCAGTTCTTC.

CDR3 residues: CASSASGRREGQPQHF. The CDR3 bases are TGTGCCAGCAGTGCCTCTGGGAGGAGGGAGGGTCAGCCCCAGCATTTT. V and J are TRBV2 and TRBJ1-5; unclear D gene. Germline loops: CDR1 SNHLY, CDR2 FYNNEI. CDR3 length equals 16 residues. With 4 bases removed from V and 6 bases from J, the gap between germline ends came to 19 bases.

The genes are TRBV7-2 and TRBJ2-3; tentative D call: TRBD2 (6 bases). Germline V CDR1 and CDR2: SGHTA, FQGNSA. The CDR3 length is 18 residues. The ends were cut back, 1 base at V and 0 bases at J, with 17 bases in the middle. The CDR3 nucleotides are TGTGCCAGCAGCTTAGGCCCAAGGGGTGGAGGGAGCACAGATACGCAGTATTTT. This translates into CASSLGPRGGGSTDTQYF. The full variable domain, completed using reference TRBV7-2 and TRBJ2-3, is GAGVSQSPSNKVTEKGKDVELRCDPISGHTALYWYRQSLGQGLEFLIYFQGNSAPDKSGLPSDRFSAERTGGSVSTLTIQRTQQEDSAVYLCASSLGPRGGGSTDTQYFGPGTRLTVL.

The rearrangement links TRBV19 to TRBJ2-3; the D gene could be TRBD1 or TRBD2 (6 bases each). Germline V gives CDR1 LNHDA, CDR2 SQIVND (reference sequence). Deletions cut 7 bases from V and 4 bases from J, with 12 bases between. This CDR3 is 13 amino acids long. The CDR3 protein is CASNGGGADTQYF. CDR3 in DNA: TGTGCCAGTAATGGAGGGGGAGCAGATACGCAGTATTTT.

This rearrangement joins TRBV7-9 to TRBJ1-3, with D perhaps matching TRBD1 (5 bases). V lost 4 bases to trimming and J lost 0 bases, with 7 bases between them. This CDR3 is 14 amino acids long. Germline CDR1 is SEHNR and CDR2 is FQNEAQ (reference sequence). The CDR3 loop reads CASSWDGSGNTIYF. As DNA, the CDR3 is TGTGCCAGCAGCTGGGACGGCTCTGGAAACACCATATATTTT.

V usage is TRBV7-9 and J usage is TRBJ2-7; 10 bases match TRBD1. Germline-derived CDR1 and CDR2 are SEHNR and FQNEAQ (reference sequence). V shed 7 bases, J shed 7 bases, and the junction held 19 bases outside the gene matches. The CDR3 length is 17 residues. The chain's CDR3 is CASTHPLEGTGAEEQYF. CDR3 coding DNA: TGTGCCAGCACCCATCCCCTCGAGGGGACAGGGGCAGAGGAGCAGTACTTC. Based on the CDR3 plus reference TRBV7-9 and TRBJ2-7, the full variable domain is DTGVSQNPRHKITKRGQNVTFRCDPISEHNRLYWYRQTLGQGPEFLTYFQNEAQLEKSRLLSDRFSAERPKGSFSTLEIQRTEQGDSAMYLCASTHPLEGTGAEEQYFGPGTRLTVT.

The chain couples TRBV28 to TRBJ1-1, with D possibly TRBD1 on 5 matching bases. Germline V CDR1 and CDR2: MDHEN, SYDVKM. This CDR3 has 14 residues. V was shortened by 1 base and J by 4 bases, with 10 bases between the two germline ends. This CDR3 reads CASSLLSGATEAFF. CDR3 DNA sequence: TGTGCCAGCAGTTTATTGTCCGGGGCCACTGAAGCTTTCTTT.

The chain couples TRBV19 to TRBJ2-3, with D unresolved. The CDR3 spans 17 residues. V was trimmed by 7 bases and J by 1 base, leaving 21 bases between them. In germline, CDR1 is LNHDA, CDR2 SQIVND (reference sequence). CDR3 residues: CASTKFGTYRGTDTQYF. CDR3 nucleotides: TGTGCCAGTACCAAATTCGGCACCTACAGAGGCACAGATACGCAGTATTTT.

CDR3 sequence reads: CASSLMGTGRTDTQYF. The CDR3 region has the DNA TGTGCCAGCAGCTTAATGGGGACAGGGAGGACAGATACGCAGTATTTT. This sequence joins TRBV7-2 and TRBJ2-3; 9 bases line up with TRBD1. V gave up 2 bases and J gave up 3 bases; unmatched junction bases: 6. Germline CDR1 SGHTA, CDR2 FQGNSA. This CDR3 has 16 amino acids.

This clone is large by share. J is TRBJ1-6 and V is TRBV25-1; 8 nucleotides agree with TRBD1. The CDR3 length is 13 residues. V was clipped by 6 bases and J by 8 bases; unmatched bases: 3. The germline gives CDR1 MGHDK, CDR2 SYGVNS. The CDR3 loop reads CASRDREHSPLHF. The CDR3 coding sequence is TGTGCCAGCAGGGACAGGGAGCATTCACCCCTCCACTTT.